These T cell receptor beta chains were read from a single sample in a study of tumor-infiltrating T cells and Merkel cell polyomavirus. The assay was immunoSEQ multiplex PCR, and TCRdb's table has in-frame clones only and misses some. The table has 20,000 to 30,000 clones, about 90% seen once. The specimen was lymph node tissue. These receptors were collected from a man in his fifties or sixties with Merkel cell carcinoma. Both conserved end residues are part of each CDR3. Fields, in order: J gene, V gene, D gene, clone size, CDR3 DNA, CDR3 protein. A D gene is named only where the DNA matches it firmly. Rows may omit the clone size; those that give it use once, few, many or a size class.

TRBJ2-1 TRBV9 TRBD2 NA TGTGCCAGCAGCGCAGGTAGCGGGAACGATGAGCAGTTCTTC CASSAGSGNDEQFF
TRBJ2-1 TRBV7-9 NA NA TGTGCCAGCAGCCAATTCCGGGACTTACACAATGAGCAGTTCTTC CASSQFRDLHNEQFF
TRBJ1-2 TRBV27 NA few TGTGCCAGCAGTTTTGGAACTAGCTATGGCTACACCTTC CASSFGTSYGYTF
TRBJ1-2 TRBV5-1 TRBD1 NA TGCGCCAGCAGCACCTCCGGGACAGGGGGCGGCTACACCTTC CASSTSGTGGGYTF
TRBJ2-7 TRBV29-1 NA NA TGCAGCGTTGAAGGGGTCGGGAGTGGAGGGCAGTACTTC CSVEGVGSGGQYF
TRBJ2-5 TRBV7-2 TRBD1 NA TGTGCCAGCAGCCAGGACAGGGCACAAGAGACCCAGTACTTC CASSQDRAQETQYF
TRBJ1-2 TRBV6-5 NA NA TGTGCCAGCAGAAGCGGACAGCTCTATGGCTACACCTTC CASRSGQLYGYTF
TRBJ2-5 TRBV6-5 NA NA TGTGCCAGCAGTTACTCGAATAAAGAGGTCCAAGAGACCCAGTACTTC CASSYSNKEVQETQYF
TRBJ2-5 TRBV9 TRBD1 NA TGTGCCAGCAGCGTAGAGGGACAGGGCTATTCGATGTACCAAGAGACCCAGTACTTC CASSVEGQGYSMYQETQYF
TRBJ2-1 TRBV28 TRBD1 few TGTGCCAGCAGTTTTTCGGACAGGGGGACCAATGAGCAGTTCTTC CASSFSDRGTNEQFF
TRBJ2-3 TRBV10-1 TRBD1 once TGCGCCAGCGGGACAGGGGGTTCCACAGATACGCAGTATTTT CASGTGGSTDTQYF
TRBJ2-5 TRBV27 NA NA TGTGCCAGCAGTTTGGGCGGGACGCTGGAGACCCAGTACTTC CASSLGGTLETQYF
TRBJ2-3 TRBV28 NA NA TGTGCCAGCAGTTTATTGAGTGATCCTAGCACAGATACGCAGTATTTT CASSLLSDPSTDTQYF
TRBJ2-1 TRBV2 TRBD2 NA TGTGCCAGCAAAAAACTAGCGGGAGGAGGCGAGCAGTTCTTC CASKKLAGGGEQFF
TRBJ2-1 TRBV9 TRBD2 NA TGTGCCAGCAGCGTAGTTGGGACTACGTTCAATGAGCAGTTCTTC CASSVVGTTFNEQFF
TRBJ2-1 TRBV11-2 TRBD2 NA TGTGCCAGCAGCTTTTCCGGGGGAGGGATTGAGCAGTTCTTC CASSFSGGGIEQFF
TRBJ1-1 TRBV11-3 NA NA TGTGCCAGCAGCTTAGCAATCGGGTTCACTGAAGCTTTCTTT CASSLAIGFTEAFF